Listed below are T cell receptor beta chains from one sample, sequenced in a study of cytotoxic CD8 clonotypes in ibrutinib-treated CLL. Method: immunoSEQ multiplex PCR; TCRdb's copy keeps in-frame clones and lacks some. Of nearly 300,000 clones in the sample, roughly three quarters were seen once. The sample consisted of PBMCs, taken at disease progression, from a patient treated with ibrutinib. The receptors here all came from a human donor with chronic lymphocytic leukemia. The CDR3 runs from the conserved cysteine through the conserved F or W. A D gene is named only where the DNA matches it firmly. For some rows the clone size is stated as once, few or many, or as a class when expanded; others skip it.

v_call: TRBV25-1
j_call: TRBJ1-2
d_call: NA
clone_size: NA
cdr3_aa: CASSEALGYGYTF
cdr3_nt: TGTGCCAGCAGTGAAGCGTTGGGATATGGCTACACCTTC

v_call: TRBV27
j_call: TRBJ2-7
d_call: NA
clone_size: few
cdr3_aa: CASYRSGLSYEQYF
cdr3_nt: TGTGCCAGTTATAGAAGCGGCCTCTCCTACGAGCAGTACTTC

v_call: TRBV7-9
j_call: TRBJ2-7
d_call: NA
clone_size: NA
cdr3_aa: CASSLAAHQKAGKDYEQYF
cdr3_nt: TGTGCCAGCAGCTTAGCAGCTCATCAGAAGGCAGGGAAAGACTACGAGCAGTACTTC

v_call: TRBV27
j_call: TRBJ2-7
d_call: TRBD1
clone_size: NA
cdr3_aa: CASSLSGQGAYEQYF
cdr3_nt: TGTGCCAGCAGTTTAAGCGGACAGGGGGCCTACGAGCAGTACTTC

v_call: TRBV19
j_call: TRBJ1-1
d_call: TRBD1
clone_size: few
cdr3_aa: CASRTRTGGFTEAFF
cdr3_nt: TGTGCCAGTAGGACACGGACAGGGGGCTTCACTGAAGCTTTCTTT

v_call: TRBV7-8
j_call: TRBJ2-3
d_call: NA
clone_size: NA
cdr3_aa: CASSSDRTDTQYF
cdr3_nt: TGTGCCAGCAGTTCCGACCGCACAGATACGCAGTATTTT

v_call: TRBV7-9
j_call: TRBJ1-1
d_call: NA
clone_size: NA
cdr3_aa: CASRAPLNTEAFF
cdr3_nt: TGTGCCAGCAGGGCCCCCTTGAACACTGAAGCTTTCTTT

v_call: TRBV7-8
j_call: TRBJ1-1
d_call: NA
clone_size: NA
cdr3_aa: CASSLGRLMNTEAFF
cdr3_nt: TGTGCCAGCAGCTTGGGACGGCTCATGAACACTGAAGCTTTCTTT

v_call: TRBV6-6
j_call: TRBJ1-1
d_call: TRBD1
clone_size: NA
cdr3_aa: CASSYVPGQGTEAFF
cdr3_nt: TGTGCCAGCAGTTACGTTCCAGGACAGGGAACTGAAGCTTTCTTT

v_call: TRBV18
j_call: TRBJ1-4
d_call: NA
clone_size: NA
cdr3_aa: CASSPGQMTATNEKLFF
cdr3_nt: TGTGCCAGCTCACCAGGCCAGATGACAGCAACTAATGAAAAACTGTTTTTT

v_call: TRBV7-3
j_call: TRBJ2-1
d_call: TRBD2
clone_size: NA
cdr3_aa: CASSLTSMTSGSFHEQFF
cdr3_nt: TGTGCCAGCAGCTTAACCTCTATGACTAGCGGGAGTTTTCATGAGCAGTTCTTC

v_call: TRBV27
j_call: TRBJ2-3
d_call: TRBD2
clone_size: once
cdr3_aa: CASSLGLAIPPDTQYF
cdr3_nt: TGTGCCAGCAGTCTAGGACTAGCGATCCCCCCAGATACGCAGTATTTT

v_call: TRBV9
j_call: TRBJ2-7
d_call: NA
clone_size: NA
cdr3_aa: CASSVGNSYEQYF
cdr3_nt: TGTGCCAGCAGCGTAGGCAACTCCTACGAGCAGTACTTC

v_call: TRBV7-9
j_call: TRBJ2-7
d_call: TRBD1
clone_size: few
cdr3_aa: CASSPRTGYEQYF
cdr3_nt: TGTGCCAGCAGCCCCCGGACAGGGTACGAGCAGTACTTC

v_call: TRBV19
j_call: TRBJ2-5
d_call: NA
clone_size: NA
cdr3_aa: CASSMTGLRETQYF
cdr3_nt: TGTGCCAGTAGTATGACGGGACTGAGGGAGACCCAGTACTTC

v_call: TRBV18
j_call: TRBJ2-2
d_call: NA
clone_size: NA
cdr3_aa: CASSRGNTGELFF
cdr3_nt: TGTGCCAGCTCACGGGGAAACACCGGGGAGCTGTTTTTT

v_call: TRBV5-1
j_call: TRBJ2-2
d_call: NA
clone_size: NA
cdr3_aa: CASSVGTHTSGELFF
cdr3_nt: TGCGCCAGCAGCGTGGGAACGCACACAAGCGGGGAGCTGTTTTTT

v_call: TRBV13
j_call: TRBJ1-2
d_call: NA
clone_size: NA
cdr3_aa: CASSLSPGTPSYGYTF
cdr3_nt: TGTGCCAGCAGCTTAAGCCCCGGGACACCTAGCTATGGCTACACCTTC

v_call: TRBV19
j_call: TRBJ2-2
d_call: NA
clone_size: NA
cdr3_aa: CASSHRATGELFF
cdr3_nt: TGTGCCAGTAGTCACAGGGCCACCGGGGAGCTGTTTTTT

v_call: TRBV27
j_call: TRBJ2-7
d_call: TRBD2
clone_size: NA
cdr3_aa: CASSLVSGSGEQYF
cdr3_nt: TGTGCCAGCAGTTTAGTTAGCGGGAGTGGGGAGCAGTACTTC